The 29 T cell receptor beta chains below come from one sample, sequenced in a study of shared clonotypes between healthy human individuals. Here immunoSEQ multiplex PCR was the method, and the copy in TCRdb shows in-frame clones only, minus some. The repertoire includes 550,000 to 800,000 clones, around 74% of them detected once, and 1.5% to 2% sits in the top ten. Sequenced input: memory CD4+ T cells sorted from blood. Subset of the sample: CD45RA-negative fraction. Receptors originate from a woman between 25 and 40 years old in good health.

The chain couples TRBV2 to TRBJ2-1, with D unresolved. The CDR3 is 16 residues long. Germline loops: CDR1 SNHLY, CDR2 FYNNEI. The V gene lost 6 bases and the J gene lost 0 bases, with 15 bases spanning the gap. Here the CDR3 DNA reads TGTGCCAGCAGCGAACGTCCTCCGAGCTCCTACAATGAGCAGTTCTTC. Protein product: CASSERPPSSYNEQFF.

V usage is TRBV28 and J usage is TRBJ1-5; D unresolved. Trimming shortened V by 6 bases and J by 7 bases, and 13 bases separated the two germline ends. CDR1 is MDHEN, CDR2 SYDVKM, per germline. The CDR3 loop spans 13 amino acids. Here the CDR3 reads CASSQARRQPQHF. DNA for the CDR3: TGTGCCAGCAGCCAGGCCCGGAGGCAGCCCCAGCATTTT.

This rearrangement joins TRBV2 to TRBJ2-7; TRBD2 matches at 13 bases. Trimming at V came to 4 bases and at J to 7 bases, leaving 7 bases not matched to a gene. The V gene's germline CDR1 is SNHLY and CDR2 FYNNEI. CDR3 length equals 15 residues. The CDR3 coding sequence is TGTGCCAGCAGTGCGGGGACTAGCGGGAACAGAGAGCAGTACTTC. Its protein is CASSAGTSGNREQYF.

The chain carries TRBV30 and TRBJ2-7, with 7 bases aligning to TRBD2. The CDR3 loop spans 13 amino acids. With V trimmed by 2 bases and J by 6 bases, 7 bases remained unmatched. From germline, CDR1 is GTSNPN and CDR2 SVGIG (reference sequence). The CDR3 region has the DNA TGTGCCTGGAGTCCCACTTGGGGGGGCGAGCAGTACTTC. Amino acids: CAWSPTWGGEQYF.

The V gene is TRBV6-5, the J gene TRBJ2-1, with TRBD2 identical over 9 bases. The V gene end was trimmed by 7 bases and the J gene end by 7 bases; junction bases not matched to a gene: 11. The CDR3 contains 15 residues. Germline V CDR1 and CDR2: MNHEY, SVGAGI. Written as DNA, the CDR3 is TGTGCCAGCAACGAAGGTCGGCGGGGGGGGAATGAGCAGTTCTTC. This encodes CASNEGRRGGNEQFF.

This chain links TRBV11-3 with TRBJ2-7; 11 bases agree with TRBD2. V trimming: 5 bases; J trimming: 2 bases; junction bases outside the gene matches: 5. This CDR3 is 15 amino acids long. Germline loops: CDR1 SGHNT, CDR2 YENEEA. The CDR3 nucleotides are TGTGCCAGCAGCCTGACTAGCGGGACAACCTACGAGCAGTACTTC. It translates to CASSLTSGTTYEQYF.

The rearrangement links TRBV7-2 to TRBJ2-2; TRBD1 aligns across 9 bases. With V trimmed by 5 bases and J by 6 bases, 1 base remained unmatched. CDR1 and CDR2 (germline): SGHTA, FQGNSA. CDR3 length: 13 amino acids. CDR3 nucleotide sequence: TGTGCCAGCAGCAGGGACAGGGCCGGGGAGCTGTTTTTT. As protein: CASSRDRAGELFF.

The table lists this clone with a count of one. The chain links TRBV6-5 to TRBJ2-7, with D possibly called TRBD1 or TRBD2 (5 bases each). The CDR3 has 14 amino acids. V gave up 10 bases and J gave up 7 bases, with 23 bases separating them. Looked up from germline, CDR1 is MNHEY and CDR2 is SVGAGI. The CDR3, as DNA: TGTGCCATCACAAAAGGGGAGCAGGTGAGGGAGCAGTACTTC. Protein product: CAITKGEQVREQYF.

This clone has more than one count but fewer than ten. The chain uses TRBV7-8 and TRBJ2-7; the D is unclear. Trimming took 1 base from V and 2 from J, leaving 15 bases between them. This CDR3 is 16 amino acids long. Germline values: CDR1 SGHVS, CDR2 FQNEAQ. DNA of the CDR3: TGTGCCAGCAGCTTAGTTTCGGCGCCGCGCACCTACGAGCAGTACTTC. Translation: CASSLVSAPRTYEQYF. The full variable domain, completed using reference TRBV7-8 and TRBJ2-7, is GAGVSQSPRYKVAKRGQDVALRCDPISGHVSLFWYQQALGQGPEFLTYFQNEAQLDKSGLPSDRFFAERPEGSVSTLKIQRTQQEDSAVYLCASSLVSAPRTYEQYFGPGTRLTVT.

This chain uses TRBV5-1 with TRBJ2-3; 8 bases are a match to TRBD2. V lost 3 bases, J lost 4 bases, and 7 bases stayed unmatched. Per the germline V gene, CDR1 is SGHRS and CDR2 is YFSETQ. The CDR3 consists of 15 residues. The CDR3 DNA reads as TGCGCCAGCAGCTCGAAGCGGGAGCTGTCAGATACGCAGTATTTT. Protein: CASSSKRELSDTQYF.

The CDR3 DNA reads as TGTGCCAGCAGCTTGGCTGCGACAGTCAACTTGAACACTGAAGCTTTCTTT. It encodes CASSLAATVNLNTEAFF. The rearrangement uses TRBV5-4 and TRBJ1-1; a possible D gene is TRBD1 (5 bases). The germline CDR1 and CDR2 sequences are SGHNT and YYREEE (reference sequence). The CDR3 loop spans 17 amino acids. V was clipped by 0 bases and J by 0 bases, with 15 bases between them.

The chain joins TRBV30 to TRBJ2-5, with D perhaps matching TRBD1 (5 bases). CDR1 is GTSNPN, CDR2 SVGIG, per germline (reference sequence). Deletions cut 0 bases from V and 5 bases from J, with 16 bases between. This CDR3 region has 15 residues. CDR3 sequence: CAWSVGQGEEETQYF. For the CDR3, the DNA is TGTGCCTGGAGTGTAGGGCAGGGTGAGGAGGAGACCCAGTACTTC.

This chain links TRBV6-5 with TRBJ1-1; D is unclear. CDR1 MNHEY and CDR2 SVGAGI come from the germline V gene. The CDR3 contains 14 residues. V shed 7 bases and J shed 4 bases, with 16 bases lying between them. The CDR3 DNA reads as TGTGCCAGCATCCCCCGCGGGAGTAGCACTGAAGCTTTCTTT. Translated, it gives CASIPRGSSTEAFF.

The chain is built from TRBV2 and TRBJ2-5, with 7 bases identical to TRBD2. Germline V lookup: CDR1 SNHLY, CDR2 FYNNEI. V lost 4 bases, J lost 4 bases, and 3 bases stayed unmatched. The CDR3 extends over 13 amino acids. CDR3 residues: CASSVREVETQYF. CDR3 bases: TGTGCCAGCAGTGTCCGGGAGGTAGAGACCCAGTACTTC.

The chain couples TRBV7-6 to TRBJ2-7; 8 bases are a match to TRBD2. The CDR3 is 16 amino acids. Germline trimming cut 5 bases from V and 1 base from J; bases unmatched to any gene: 10. Germline CDR1 is SGHVS and CDR2 is FNYEAQ. DNA for the CDR3: TGTGCCAGCAGCAGGGGGGCCTTAGCGGGGTCCTACGAGCAGTACTTC. This codes for CASSRGALAGSYEQYF.

The V gene is TRBV2, the J gene TRBJ2-1; D not certain. The CDR3 spans 13 residues. V gave up 7 bases and J gave up 10 bases, with 17 bases separating them. Germline CDR1 SNHLY, CDR2 FYNNEI. CDR3 region: CASKAEVGIEQFF. The DNA of the CDR3 is TGTGCCAGCAAGGCGGAAGTGGGCATAGAGCAGTTCTTC.

The rearrangement uses TRBV28 and TRBJ2-7; either TRBD1 or TRBD2 may fit D (5 bases each). Between the trimmed V and J ends, which lost 6 bases and 0 bases, there was a span of 6 bases. The CDR3 has 12 amino acids. CDR1 is MDHEN and CDR2 is SYDVKM in the germline V gene. The CDR3 spells CASRGRSYEQYF. CDR3 DNA: TGTGCCAGCAGGGGACGCTCCTACGAGCAGTACTTC.

The chain employs TRBV28 and TRBJ1-5; D perhaps matches TRBD1 (6 bases). The germline V gene has CDR1 MDHEN and CDR2 SYDVKM. CDR3 length: 16 amino acids. Between the trimmed V and J ends, which lost 3 bases and 0 bases, there was a span of 12 bases. The CDR3: CASSLRGGSSNQPQHF. In DNA form, the CDR3 reads TGTGCCAGCAGTTTGAGGGGGGGGAGTAGCAATCAGCCCCAGCATTTT.

CDR3 DNA sequence: TGTGCCAGTAGTCCGTATCTAGGGAACACAGATACGCAGTATTTT. It codes for CASSPYLGNTDTQYF. The chain employs TRBV19 and TRBJ2-3; D not resolved. There are 15 residues in the CDR3. Deletions cut 5 bases from V and 2 bases from J, with 14 bases between. Germline V gene sequence: CDR1 LNHDA, CDR2 SQIVND (reference sequence).

The chain uses TRBV25-1 and TRBJ2-2, with a weak D call TRBD1 (5 bases). CDR1 and CDR2 from the germline V gene are MGHDK and SYGVNS. V was cut by 6 bases and J by 4 bases, with 12 bases left in between. The CDR3 spans 14 residues. CDR3 DNA sequence: TGTGCCAGCAGGGGGCAGATCGGCACCGGGGAGCTGTTTTTT. It yields the protein CASRGQIGTGELFF.

The chain carries TRBV4-1 and TRBJ1-4; D may be TRBD1 (5 bases). V lost 5 bases, J lost 10 bases, and 14 bases lay in between. The germline CDR1 and CDR2 sequences are MGHRA and YSYEKL. The CDR3 totals 13 residues. The CDR3 nucleotides are TGCGCCAGCAGCTTGGCAGGGTTTAGAAAACTGTTTTTT. This sequence encodes CASSLAGFRKLFF.

This clone was seen only a few times. The chain recombines TRBV7-2 with TRBJ1-2, with a possible D match to TRBD1 (5 bases). The V and J ends lost 7 bases and 2 bases respectively, with 17 bases between them. The CDR3 spans 15 residues. Germline-derived CDR1 and CDR2 are SGHTA and FQGNSA. The CDR3 spells CASTPTVQVNYGYTF. As DNA, the CDR3 is TGTGCCAGCACCCCCACGGTACAGGTGAACTATGGCTACACCTTC.

J is TRBJ2-7 and V is TRBV6-5; no clear D. V was trimmed by 2 bases and J by 2 bases, leaving 10 bases between them. The germline CDR1 and CDR2 sequences are MNHEY and SVGAGI. This CDR3 is built from 14 residues. CDR3 bases: TGTGCCAGCAGTTACGATGAGAGCACCTACGAGCAGTACTTC. This encodes CASSYDESTYEQYF.

The genes are TRBV29-1 and TRBJ1-4; a possible D gene is TRBD1 (5 bases). This CDR3 has 14 amino acids. The germline V and J ends were trimmed by 7 bases and 4 bases, with 16 bases remaining between them. Per germline, CDR1 SQVTM and CDR2 ANQGSEA. The CDR3 here is CSATGPGGNEKLFF. In DNA, the CDR3 is TGCAGCGCCACAGGCCCCGGGGGTAATGAAAAACTGTTTTTT.

This clone was observed a handful of times. The V and J genes are TRBV5-1 and TRBJ2-5; 11 bases match TRBD2. The V gene end was trimmed by 0 bases and the J gene end by 5 bases; junction bases not matched to a gene: 3. CDR1 SGHRS and CDR2 YFSETQ come from the germline V gene. The CDR3 is 15 amino acids. The CDR3 here is CASSLVLAGGETQYF. DNA of the CDR3: TGCGCCAGCAGCTTGGTGCTAGCGGGAGGTGAGACCCAGTACTTC. Drawing the rest from reference TRBV5-1 and TRBJ2-5, the complete variable domain is KAGVTQTPRYLIKTRGQQVTLSCSPISGHRSVSWYQQTPGQGLQFLFEYFSETQRNKGNFPGRFSGRQFSNSRSEMNVSTLELGDSALYLCASSLVLAGGETQYFGPGTRLLVL.

This clone was recorded a few times. The chain employs TRBV7-9 and TRBJ2-7; D may match TRBD1 or TRBD2 (6 bases each). This CDR3 is 15 amino acids long. V was cut by 5 bases and J by 6 bases, with 20 bases left in between. Germline CDR1 reads SEHNR; CDR2 reads FQNEAQ (reference sequence). CDR3 loop: CASSPGAAAGIEQYF. The CDR3 coding sequence is TGTGCCAGCAGCCCGGGGGCAGCGGCAGGGATCGAGCAGTACTTC.

The V and J genes are TRBV6-5 and TRBJ2-7; 9 bases map to TRBD1. The CDR3 is made up of 15 amino acids. V gave up 5 bases and J gave up 5 bases; unmatched junction bases: 10. CDR1 is MNHEY and CDR2 is SVGAGI in the germline V gene. In DNA form, the CDR3 reads TGTGCCAGCAGTACCCGACAGGGGGGCTCGGACGAGCAGTACTTC. This encodes CASSTRQGGSDEQYF.

The chain carries TRBV5-1 and TRBJ2-7; D unclear. The CDR3 runs 14 residues. V was shortened by 3 bases and J by 2 bases, with 12 bases between the two germline ends. Germline V lookup: CDR1 SGHRS, CDR2 YFSETQ. The chain's CDR3 is CASSYQVGTYEQYF. In DNA, the CDR3 is TGCGCCAGCAGCTATCAGGTGGGGACCTACGAGCAGTACTTC. The full variable domain, its missing parts supplied by reference TRBV5-1 and TRBJ2-7, is KAGVTQTPRYLIKTRGQQVTLSCSPISGHRSVSWYQQTPGQGLQFLFEYFSETQRNKGNFPGRFSGRQFSNSRSEMNVSTLELGDSALYLCASSYQVGTYEQYFGPGTRLTVT.

The chain combines TRBV6-5 with TRBJ2-1; the D gene is possibly TRBD2 (6 bases). CDR1 is MNHEY, CDR2 SVGAGI, per germline. The CDR3 is 15 amino acids. Trimming shortened V by 5 bases and J by 4 bases, and 15 bases separated the two germline ends. CDR3: CASSPRGSGYNEQFF. CDR3 nucleotides: TGTGCCAGCAGTCCCCGGGGTAGCGGTTACAATGAGCAGTTCTTC.